These 24 T cell receptor beta chains came from one sample sequenced in a study of chemoradiotherapy in HPV16-positive cancers. Profiling relied on immunoSEQ multiplex PCR, and the TCRdb table lists in-frame clones only, not all of them. There are about 12,000 clones in the sample; roughly four fifths occur only once, and 1.1% lies in the top ten. Sampling took place from a patient who underwent chemoradiotherapy. These receptors were taken from a human donor with HPV-associated anogenital cancer.

The chain uses TRBV7-8 and TRBJ1-5, with D uncertain. V gave up 0 bases and J gave up 2 bases, with 14 bases separating them. This CDR3 has 17 amino acids. The germline V gene encodes CDR1 SGHVS and CDR2 FQNEAQ. CDR3 sequence reads: CASSLAPAGWGNQPQHF. In DNA form, the CDR3 reads TGTGCCAGCAGCTTAGCCCCGGCGGGGTGGGGCAATCAGCCCCAGCATTTT. Based on the CDR3 plus reference TRBV7-8 and TRBJ1-5, the full variable domain is GAGVSQSPRYKVAKRGQDVALRCDPISGHVSLFWYQQALGQGPEFLTYFQNEAQLDKSGLPSDRFFAERPEGSVSTLKIQRTQQEDSAVYLCASSLAPAGWGNQPQHFGDGTRLSIL.

This sequence joins TRBV7-2 and TRBJ2-1; TRBD2 matches at 12 bases. The germline V gene has CDR1 SGHTA and CDR2 FQGNSA. With 4 bases clipped from V and 5 bases from J, the junction kept 6 bases outside the gene matches. CDR3 length: 16 residues. In nucleotides, the CDR3 is TGTGCCAGCAGCTCACGACTAGCGGGGGCCCACAATGAGCAGTTCTTC. Residues: CASSSRLAGAHNEQFF.

This rearrangement joins TRBV19 to TRBJ2-7; the match to TRBD1 covers 9 bases. Germline-derived CDR1 and CDR2 are LNHDA and SQIVND (reference sequence). With V trimmed by 3 bases and J by 1 base, 7 bases remained unmatched. The CDR3 extends over 16 amino acids. The CDR3 loop is CASSMGQGVGSYEQYF. The CDR3 DNA sequence: TGTGCCAGTAGTATGGGACAGGGAGTGGGGTCCTACGAGCAGTACTTC. Together with reference TRBV19 and TRBJ2-7, the CDR3 gives the full variable domain: DGGITQSPKYLFRKEGQNVTLSCEQNLNHDAMYWYRQDPGQGLRLIYYSQIVNDFQKGDIAEGYSVSREKKESFPLTVTSAQKNPTAFYLCASSMGQGVGSYEQYFGPGTRLTVT.

The rearrangement links TRBV7-2 to TRBJ2-5; D unresolved. CDR3 length: 14 amino acids. The germline V gene encodes CDR1 SGHTA and CDR2 FQGNSA. V was clipped by 2 bases and J by 0 bases, with 7 bases between them. CDR3 DNA: TGTGCCAGCAGCTTATTAAGTAACCAAGAGACCCAGTACTTC. Translation gives CASSLLSNQETQYF. Combining the CDR3 with reference TRBV7-2 and TRBJ2-5 gives the whole variable domain GAGVSQSPSNKVTEKGKDVELRCDPISGHTALYWYRQSLGQGLEFLIYFQGNSAPDKSGLPSDRFSAERTGGSVSTLTIQRTQQEDSAVYLCASSLLSNQETQYFGPGTRLLVL.

This chain links TRBV18 with TRBJ1-1; TRBD1 is a possible D gene (6 bases). Germline CDR1 KGHSH, CDR2 LQKENI. The CDR3 totals 14 residues. Trimming shortened V by 3 bases and J by 4 bases, and 12 bases separated the two germline ends. The CDR3 region is CASSPNAQGTEAFF. The CDR3, as DNA: TGTGCCAGCTCACCTAACGCACAGGGCACTGAAGCTTTCTTT.

This clone was seen a few times. This chain connects TRBV6-5 to TRBJ2-1; D is unclear. There are 15 residues in the CDR3. Trimming removed 6 bases at V and 0 bases at J, with 12 bases between. CDR1 and CDR2 (germline): MNHEY, SVGAGI. The CDR3 DNA sequence: TGTGCCAGCAGACAATATGCCGGCTCCTACAATGAGCAGTTCTTC. This sequence encodes CASRQYAGSYNEQFF.

This clone was counted a few times. This sequence joins TRBV15 and TRBJ1-2, with a possible D match to TRBD1 (6 bases). The germline gives CDR1 LNHNV, CDR2 YYDKDF (reference sequence). This CDR3 region has 13 residues. V was shortened by 2 bases and J by 6 bases, with 10 bases between the two germline ends. The CDR3 is CATSRQGLDGYTF. CDR3 nucleotides: TGTGCCACCAGCAGACAGGGGTTGGATGGCTACACCTTC.

V is TRBV4-2 and J is TRBJ1-1; tentative D call: TRBD1 (6 bases). In germline, CDR1 is LGHNA, CDR2 YNFKEQ. Trimming cost V 5 bases and J 3 bases, with 16 bases left between them. This CDR3 comprises 15 residues. CDR3: CASSTGGGGYTEAFF. CDR3 nucleotide sequence: TGTGCCAGCAGCACCGGAGGGGGGGGGTACACTGAAGCTTTCTTT.

This clone was seen more than once but under ten times. The chain combines TRBV9 with TRBJ1-3, with D unresolved. CDR3 length: 14 residues. Looked up from germline, CDR1 is SGDLS and CDR2 is YYNGEE. The V gene lost 0 bases and the J gene lost 1 base, with 5 bases spanning the gap. Here the CDR3 DNA reads TGTGCCAGCAGCGTAGGAGTGTCTGGAAACACCATATATTTT. Amino acids: CASSVGVSGNTIYF.

The gene calls are TRBV28 and TRBJ2-6, with no clear D. The CDR3 loop spans 14 amino acids. The germline CDR1 and CDR2 sequences are MDHEN and SYDVKM. V lost 5 bases to trimming and J lost 3 bases, with 8 bases between them. Here the CDR3 DNA reads TGTGCCAGCAGTCGGGCGCTTGGGGCCAACGTCCTGACTTTC. It yields the protein CASSRALGANVLTF. Variable domain in full (rest from reference TRBV28 and TRBJ2-6): DVKVTQSSRYLVKRTGEKVFLECVQDMDHENMFWYRQDPGLGLRLIYFSYDVKMKEKGDIPEGYSVSREKKERFSLILESASTNQTSMYLCASSRALGANVLTFGAGSRLTVL.

This clone was counted between two and nine times. The chain employs TRBV28 and TRBJ2-3; D remains ambiguous. V lost 2 bases, J lost 4 bases, and 4 bases lay in between. CDR1 and CDR2 (germline): MDHEN, SYDVKM. This CDR3 has 12 residues. The CDR3 protein is CASSLTSDTQYF. The CDR3 DNA is TGTGCCAGCAGTTTAACCTCAGATACGCAGTATTTT.

The rearrangement uses TRBV6-5 and TRBJ2-1; no clear D gene. Trimming shortened V by 2 bases and J by 7 bases, and 9 bases separated the two germline ends. CDR1 is MNHEY, CDR2 SVGAGI, per germline. The CDR3 has 13 amino acids. The CDR3 DNA reads as TGTGCCAGCAGTTACGCTATTCAGAATGAGCAGTTCTTC. Translation: CASSYAIQNEQFF.

This rearrangement joins TRBV28 to TRBJ2-2, with D unresolved. The V end was cut by 9 bases, the J end by 3 bases, with 20 bases between. The CDR3 runs to 16 residues. Germline CDR1 and CDR2: MDHEN and SYDVKM. CDR3 loop: CASSPTRGHHTGELFF. CDR3 bases: TGTGCCAGTAGCCCCACGCGAGGCCACCACACCGGGGAGCTGTTTTTT.

The rearrangement uses TRBV30 and TRBJ1-6; D call uncertain. V was clipped by 3 bases and J by 0 bases, with 15 bases between them. The CDR3 contains 17 residues. Per the germline V gene, CDR1 is GTSNPN and CDR2 is SVGIG (reference sequence). The CDR3 region is CAWRGGKLSSYNSPLHF. The CDR3 region has the DNA TGTGCCTGGAGAGGAGGAAAGCTTAGCTCCTATAATTCACCCCTCCACTTT.

The rearrangement joins TRBV19 to TRBJ1-5; 8 bases agree with TRBD1. V trimming: 7 bases; J trimming: 5 bases; junction bases outside the gene matches: 7. Germline values: CDR1 LNHDA, CDR2 SQIVND (reference sequence). The CDR3 has 14 residues. The CDR3 protein is CASIDRGYDQPQHF. Here the CDR3 DNA reads TGTGCCAGTATCGACAGGGGATATGATCAGCCCCAGCATTTT.

This clone occurred a few times. This rearrangement joins TRBV2 to TRBJ2-7, with D possibly TRBD1 on 5 matching bases. Germline-derived CDR1 and CDR2 are SNHLY and FYNNEI. The V and J ends lost 6 bases and 3 bases respectively, with 12 bases between them. The CDR3 sequence is 13 residues long. The CDR3 DNA reads TGTGCCAGCAGAGGGGTTCTGAGCTACGAGCAGTACTTC. The encoded protein is CASRGVLSYEQYF.

This chain uses TRBV5-1 with TRBJ2-2; tentatively, D is TRBD1 or TRBD2 (5 bases each). The CDR3 loop spans 15 amino acids. Trimming took 4 bases from V and 0 from J, leaving 10 bases between them. Germline CDR1 is SGHRS and CDR2 is YFSETQ. CDR3 coding DNA: TGCGCCAGCAGCACCGGGACGGCGAACACCGGGGAGCTGTTTTTT. It is translated as CASSTGTANTGELFF.

The chain has TRBV2 and TRBJ1-3; D perhaps matches TRBD1 (5 bases). V lost 3 bases, J lost 2 bases, and 5 bases lay in between. Germline V gene sequence: CDR1 SNHLY, CDR2 FYNNEI. CDR3 size: 13 residues. The CDR3 region is CASSEGAGNTIYF. The DNA of the CDR3 is TGTGCCAGCAGTGAGGGGGCTGGAAACACCATATATTTT.

The genes are TRBV5-1 and TRBJ2-3; D is possibly TRBD2 (6 bases). The CDR3 spans 15 residues. The V gene lost 0 bases and the J gene lost 1 base, with 9 bases spanning the gap. CDR1 and CDR2 from the germline V gene are SGHRS and YFSETQ. CDR3 sequence: CASSLAPSGTDTQYF. The CDR3, as DNA: TGCGCCAGCAGCTTGGCTCCTAGCGGCACAGATACGCAGTATTTT.

The rearrangement links TRBV6-5 to TRBJ1-2, with D perhaps matching TRBD1 (5 bases). The V end lost 10 bases, the J end lost 6 bases, and 24 bases lay between the germline ends. This CDR3 has 15 residues. The germline V gene encodes CDR1 MNHEY and CDR2 SVGAGI. The CDR3 DNA reads as TGTGCCACCCAGTGGGGGGGGATCGGGGTGGATGGCTACACCTTC. It translates to CATQWGGIGVDGYTF.

The genes are TRBV19 and TRBJ1-2; D gene unclear. Germline assignment: CDR1 LNHDA and CDR2 SQIVND (reference sequence). CDR3 length: 13 amino acids. The V end was cut by 8 bases, the J end by 8 bases, with 18 bases between. CDR3 amino acids: CASSPVAPGGYTF. The CDR3 DNA sequence: TGTGCCAGTTCCCCAGTTGCCCCGGGAGGCTACACCTTC.

The rearrangement joins TRBV5-1 to TRBJ2-3; 14 bases are shared with TRBD2. The CDR3 is 18 residues long. Unmatched junction bases numbered 9, after V lost 4 bases and J lost 2 bases. Germline V lookup: CDR1 SGHRS, CDR2 YFSETQ. The CDR3 spells CASSGPGLAGADTDTQYF. In DNA form, the CDR3 reads TGCGCCAGCAGCGGGCCGGGACTAGCGGGGGCCGACACAGATACGCAGTATTTT.

This clone was found a few times. J is TRBJ1-3 and V is TRBV5-1; no clear D. V lost 0 bases, J lost 2 bases, and 9 bases lay in between. The germline CDR1 and CDR2 sequences are SGHRS and YFSETQ. This CDR3 has 15 residues. The CDR3 loop is CASSLVGAAGNTIYF. The CDR3, as DNA: TGCGCCAGCAGCTTGGTGGGAGCCGCTGGAAACACCATATATTTT. Full variable domain (missing parts from reference TRBV5-1 and TRBJ1-3): KAGVTQTPRYLIKTRGQQVTLSCSPISGHRSVSWYQQTPGQGLQFLFEYFSETQRNKGNFPGRFSGRQFSNSRSEMNVSTLELGDSALYLCASSLVGAAGNTIYFGEGSWLTVV.

The chain carries TRBV29-1 and TRBJ2-7, with 8 bases fitting TRBD1. After removal of 5 bases from V and 3 bases from J, the junction contained 9 bases not matched to a gene. Looked up from germline, CDR1 is SQVTM and CDR2 is ANQGSEA. The CDR3 has 14 amino acids. Here the CDR3 reads CSVKPQGANYEQYF. CDR3 DNA: TGCAGCGTTAAGCCCCAGGGGGCAAACTACGAGCAGTACTTC.